The rows below give T cell receptor beta chains drawn from one sample of a study of radiotherapy plus CTLA-4 blockade in lung cancer. Libraries were prepared by immunoSEQ multiplex PCR; TCRdb keeps only in-frame clonotypes and omits some of them. The table includes about 98,000 clones, around 83% detected once. This specimen was peripheral blood, taken from a patient treated with radiotherapy plus ipilimumab. These receptors originate from a human donor with non-small cell lung cancer who had a partial response to radiotherapy plus ipilimumab. Both conserved end residues are part of each CDR3. The D gene is left open where the match is weak. Clone size is not always given. Where it is, it says once, few, many or a class for expanded clones.

-	TRBV11-2	TRBJ2-7	TRBD1	CASSSTGQGYEQYF	TGTGCCAGCAGCTCCACGGGACAGGGCTACGAGCAGTACTTC
-	TRBV7-2	TRBJ2-3	TRBD2	CASSPRFGLAGETDTQYF	TGTGCCAGCAGCCCCCGGTTCGGACTAGCGGGAGAGACAGATACGCAGTATTTT
-	TRBV6-5	TRBJ2-7	TRBD2	CASGALVREGYEQYF	TGTGCCAGCGGGGCACTCGTAAGGGAGGGCTACGAGCAGTACTTC
once	TRBV19	TRBJ1-5	-	CASSIEGRVQPQHF	TGTGCCAGTAGTATAGAGGGGAGGGTTCAGCCCCAGCATTTT
-	TRBV11-2	TRBJ2-1	-	CASSSLFAEQFF	TGTGCCAGCAGCTCCCTATTCGCTGAGCAGTTCTTC
-	TRBV6-5	TRBJ2-2	TRBD1	CASTTTGITGELFF	TGTGCCAGCACCACGACAGGGATCACCGGGGAGCTGTTTTTT
-	TRBV6-5	TRBJ2-7	-	CASSEGDLSYEQYF	TGTGCCAGCAGTGAGGGGGACCTCTCCTACGAGCAGTACTTC
once	TRBV19	TRBJ1-5	-	CASSIDLSRRAQPQHF	TGTGCCAGTAGTATAGATCTGTCTCGGAGGGCCCAGCCCCAGCATTTT
-	TRBV5-4	TRBJ1-1	-	CASSYGGAANMNTEAFF	TGTGCCAGCAGCTATGGAGGGGCCGCGAACATGAACACTGAAGCTTTCTTT
-	TRBV7-2	TRBJ1-1	TRBD1	CASSRSSTGGNTEAFF	TGTGCCAGCAGCCGATCCTCGACAGGGGGCAACACTGAAGCTTTCTTT
-	TRBV6-5	TRBJ2-1	TRBD2	CASSYSREGRTEQFF	TGTGCCAGCAGTTACTCGCGGGAGGGCCGCACTGAGCAGTTCTTC
-	TRBV30	TRBJ1-1	-	CAWSSRRAEAFF	TGTGCCTGGAGCAGTAGGAGGGCTGAAGCTTTCTTT
-	TRBV7-3	TRBJ2-2	-	CASSRSRGTGELFF	TGTGCCAGCAGCCGCTCCCGGGGCACCGGGGAGCTGTTTTTT
once	TRBV5-1	TRBJ2-1	TRBD2	CASSLVASGRAVGGNEQFF	TGCGCCAGCAGCTTGGTCGCTAGCGGGAGGGCCGTAGGTGGGAATGAGCAGTTCTTC
few	TRBV7-9	TRBJ1-1	TRBD1	CAAGTGNTEAFF	TGTGCAGCCGGGACAGGGAACACTGAAGCTTTCTTT
few	TRBV11-2	TRBJ2-5	TRBD1	CASSFSQGARETQYF	TGTGCCAGCAGCTTCTCACAGGGGGCAAGGGAGACCCAGTACTTC
once	TRBV7-3	TRBJ2-2	TRBD2	CASSSSGRGTGELFF	TGTGCCAGCAGCTCTAGCGGGAGGGGTACCGGGGAGCTGTTTTTT
-	TRBV12-5	TRBJ1-1	-	CASGLDTSSAFF	TGTGCTAGTGGTTTGGACACAAGTTCGGCTTTCTTT
-	TRBV7-7	TRBJ2-1	-	CASSSGTLNEQFF	TGTGCCAGCAGCTCCGGGACTCTTAATGAGCAGTTCTTC
-	TRBV5-5	TRBJ2-7	-	CASSLTSYEQYF	TGTGCCAGCAGCTTGACATCCTACGAGCAGTACTTC
-	TRBV4-1	TRBJ2-2	-	CASSQGTGGELFF	TGCGCCAGCAGCCAAGGGACTGGAGGGGAGCTGTTTTTT
-	TRBV5-1	TRBJ2-7	TRBD1	CASRGTGSSYEQYF	TGCGCCAGCAGAGGGACAGGGTCCTCCTACGAGCAGTACTTC
-	TRBV6-1	TRBJ2-7	-	CASTEGGLGSYEQYF	TGTGCCAGCACCGAAGGAGGGCTAGGGAGCTACGAGCAGTACTTC
-	TRBV6-1	TRBJ2-7	TRBD1	CASSETGTGAYEQYF	TGTGCCAGCAGTGAAACCGGGACAGGCGCCTACGAGCAGTACTTC
-	TRBV14	TRBJ1-2	-	CASSQGLWGAGYTF	TGTGCCAGCAGCCAAGGGCTTTGGGGCGCTGGCTACACCTTC
-	TRBV6-6	TRBJ2-3	-	CASRLGGGWETQYF	TGTGCCAGCAGGTTAGGAGGGGGCTGGGAAACGCAGTATTTT
-	TRBV15	TRBJ1-1	-	CATSREGNRGGLNTEAFF	TGTGCCACCAGCAGAGAGGGCAACCGTGGGGGGTTGAACACTGAAGCTTTCTTT
-	TRBV28	TRBJ1-5	-	CASSFAEGVGNQPQHF	TGTGCCAGCAGTTTCGCCGAAGGGGTGGGGAATCAGCCCCAGCATTTT
-	TRBV11-2	TRBJ2-2	-	CASSLDRSGELFF	TGTGCCAGCAGCTTAGATCGGTCTGGGGAGCTGTTTTTT
-	TRBV19	TRBJ2-3	TRBD1	CASRDRGSTDTQYF	TGTGCCAGCCGGGACAGGGGTAGCACAGATACGCAGTATTTT
few	TRBV5-8	TRBJ2-2	-	CASSWGVLGELFF	TGTGCCAGCAGCTGGGGGGTTCTCGGGGAGCTGTTTTTT
-	TRBV28	TRBJ1-1	-	CASTWPGTTEAFF	TGTGCCAGCACCTGGCCGGGAACCACTGAAGCTTTCTTT
-	TRBV6-5	TRBJ2-7	-	CASSRSYQRAYEQYF	TGTGCCAGCAGCCGAAGTTACCAGCGAGCCTACGAGCAGTACTTC
-	TRBV4-2	TRBJ2-5	TRBD2	CASSQEGGSGRETQYF	TGTGCCAGCAGCCAAGAAGGAGGTAGCGGGAGAGAGACCCAGTACTTC
-	TRBV2	TRBJ2-3	-	CASSHTDTQYF	TGTGCCAGCAGCCACACAGATACGCAGTATTTT